What follows are 27 T cell receptor beta chains derived from one specimen sequenced in a study of blood T cell repertoires in COVID-19. This table comes from immunoSEQ multiplex PCR, and its TCRdb copy is limited to in-frame clones, with some not included. This table holds roughly 270,000 clones, roughly 85% found once. Sample: peripheral blood. The receptors here all came from a man in his fifties or sixties with active or convalescent COVID-19.

This clone was counted only a few times. The rearrangement joins TRBV28 to TRBJ1-4, with D perhaps TRBD1 (5 bases). V lost 6 bases to trimming and J lost 4 bases, with 18 bases between them. The CDR3 loop spans 16 amino acids. Germline values: CDR1 MDHEN, CDR2 SYDVKM. As DNA, the CDR3 is TGTGCCAGCAGCCCCATATCCCGGGGGGATAATGAAAAACTGTTTTTT. Amino acids: CASSPISRGDNEKLFF.

J is TRBJ1-2 and V is TRBV3-1 (or the pseudogene TRBV3-2); D is uncertain. Trimming took off 0 bases at V and 5 bases at J, with 16 bases between the two ends. Per the germline V gene, CDR1 is LGHDT and CDR2 is YNNKEL (reference sequence). The CDR3 is made up of 16 amino acids. CDR3 region: CASSQDGAPGEYGYTF. In DNA form, the CDR3 reads TGTGCCAGCAGCCAAGATGGAGCCCCCGGGGAATATGGCTACACCTTC.

The J gene is TRBJ1-5, the V gene TRBV7-2, with TRBD1 as a possible D gene (6 bases). This CDR3 has 15 residues. Germline CDR1 and CDR2: SGHTA and FQGNSA. Trimming took off 2 bases at V and 6 bases at J, with 14 bases between the two ends. Here the CDR3 DNA reads TGTGCCAGCAGCTTACGCCAGGGAGGGGGTCAGCCCCAGCATTTT. The encoded protein is CASSLRQGGGQPQHF.

The table lists this clone with a few counts. The chain uses TRBV10-2 and TRBJ2-3; D unclear. The germline V gene encodes CDR1 WSHSY and CDR2 SAAADI. The V end was cut by 0 bases, the J end by 0 bases, with 7 bases between. CDR3 size: 15 residues. The CDR3 here is CASSESLASTDTQYF. CDR3 sequence (DNA): TGCGCCAGCAGTGAGTCCTTGGCTAGCACAGATACGCAGTATTTT.

The rearrangement links TRBV3-1 (or the pseudogene TRBV3-2) to TRBJ2-6; possibly TRBD2 for D (7 bases). The germline V gene has CDR1 LGHDT and CDR2 YNNKEL (reference sequence). CDR3 size: 18 residues. The V end lost 0 bases, the J end lost 0 bases, and 12 bases lay between the germline ends. The CDR3 reads CASSQEGGLRSGANVLTF. CDR3 sequence (DNA): TGTGCCAGCAGCCAAGAGGGGGGGCTCCGCTCTGGGGCCAACGTCCTGACTTTC.

A word on this clone: A read error may produce the germline difference seen at one junction end. This chain's CDR3 is CASRTGGAKNIQYF. CDR3 nucleotides: TGCGCCAGTCGGACGGGGGGCGCCAAGAACATTCAGTACTTC. This chain uses TRBV5-1 with TRBJ2-4; D may be TRBD2 (7 bases). Germline loops: CDR1 SGHRS, CDR2 YFSETQ. The CDR3 runs to 14 residues.

The chain recombines TRBV3-1 (or the pseudogene TRBV3-2) with TRBJ1-2; D unresolved. This CDR3 is built from 14 residues. The germline gives CDR1 LGHDT, CDR2 YNNKEL (reference sequence). Trimming left V 3 bases short and J 0 bases short, with 8 bases between. The CDR3 bases are TGTGCCAGCAGCCACTCGGGATCTAACTATGGCTACACCTTC. Translating it yields CASSHSGSNYGYTF.

The genes are TRBV5-4 and TRBJ2-7, with 12 bases lining up with TRBD2. The ends lost 4 bases at V and 1 base at J; junction bases unmatched: 6. The CDR3 contains 16 residues. Germline V gives CDR1 SGHNT, CDR2 YYREEE (reference sequence). CDR3 sequence (DNA): TGTGCCAGCAGCCCAGCCGGGACTAGCGGGTCCTACGAGCAGTACTTC. Its translation: CASSPAGTSGSYEQYF. The variable domain in full, completed from reference TRBV5-4 and TRBJ2-7, reads ETGVTQSPTHLIKTRGQQVTLRCSSQSGHNTVSWYQQALGQGPQFIFQYYREEENGRGNFPPRFSGLQFPNYSSELNVNALELDDSALYLCASSPAGTSGSYEQYFGPGTRLTVT.

There are a few counts of this clone. The V call is TRBV18, the J call TRBJ1-1; D unresolved. Germline lookup yields CDR1 KGHSH and CDR2 LQKENI. CDR3 size: 17 residues. Trimming cost V 2 bases and J 0 bases, with 16 bases left between them. In DNA form, the CDR3 reads TGTGCCAGCTCACCAACGGAGGCAGGCGGTATGAACACTGAAGCTTTCTTT. It translates to CASSPTEAGGMNTEAFF.

This rearrangement joins TRBV5-4 to TRBJ2-7; TRBD1 aligns across 8 bases. After removal of 4 bases from V and 2 bases from J, the junction contained 8 bases not matched to a gene. Per germline, CDR1 SGHNT and CDR2 YYREEE (reference sequence). There are 15 residues in the CDR3. CDR3: CASSLGPGQAYEQYF. The CDR3 nucleotides are TGTGCCAGCAGCCTGGGGCCGGGACAGGCCTACGAGCAGTACTTC.

The V and J genes are TRBV12-3 or TRBV12-4 and TRBJ2-1; a possible D gene is TRBD1 (6 bases). Trimming stripped 7 bases from V and 9 bases from J, with 16 bases between. The CDR3 runs to 13 residues. The CDR3 sequence is CASTLTGKSEQFF. The CDR3 bases are TGTGCCAGCACCCTGACAGGAAAGAGTGAGCAGTTCTTC.

This clone has more than one count but fewer than ten. CDR3 nucleotides: TGTGCTAGTGGCCAGGGACTCGTTAACAATGAGCAGTTCTTC. It translates to CASGQGLVNNEQFF. The rearrangement joins TRBV12-5 to TRBJ2-1; a weak D match, TRBD2 (6 bases). Germline CDR1 LGHNT, CDR2 FRNRAP. This CDR3 spans 14 amino acids. V shed 6 bases and J shed 5 bases, with 14 bases lying between them.

The rearrangement links TRBV7-2 to TRBJ2-5; 8 bases fit TRBD2. Germline V gene sequence: CDR1 SGHTA, CDR2 FQGNSA. The CDR3 covers 15 residues. Trimming took 5 bases from V and 4 from J; bases not matched to a gene: 9. CDR3 sequence (DNA): TGTGCCAGCAGCCTCCTAGCGGGCGCATTAGAGACCCAGTACTTC. Translated: CASSLLAGALETQYF.

The V call is TRBV11-2, the J call TRBJ2-7, with D perhaps matching TRBD2 (5 bases). Per germline, CDR1 SGHAT and CDR2 FQNNGV. CDR3 length: 15 residues. The V end lost 5 bases, the J end lost 5 bases, and 19 bases lay between the germline ends. The CDR3 sequence is CASSKTGVRADEQYF. The CDR3 nucleotides read TGTGCCAGCAGCAAGACCGGGGTCCGCGCGGACGAGCAGTACTTC.

V gene TRBV28 combines with J gene TRBJ1-5; 9 bases match TRBD1. The CDR3 has 16 residues. Germline CDR1 reads MDHEN; CDR2 reads SYDVKM. Trimming took 1 base from V and 4 from J; bases not matched to a gene: 5. The DNA of the CDR3 is TGTGCCAGCAGTTTATTACCGGGGACAGGGAATCAGCCCCAGCATTTT. It is translated as CASSLLPGTGNQPQHF.

This chain connects TRBV29-1 to TRBJ2-3; maybe TRBD2 (5 bases). Germline CDR1 is SQVTM and CDR2 is ANQGSEA. This CDR3 is built from 12 residues. V lost 3 bases, J lost 3 bases, and 7 bases lay in between. The CDR3 spells CSVEDSTDTQYF. CDR3 in DNA: TGCAGCGTTGAGGACTCTACAGATACGCAGTATTTT.

The chain employs TRBV7-6 and TRBJ1-1; no definite D call. This CDR3 is 16 amino acids long. V was cut by 1 base and J by 0 bases, with 12 bases left in between. Germline V gives CDR1 SGHVS, CDR2 FNYEAQ. CDR3 sequence: CASSLGAPSVNTEAFF. CDR3 sequence (DNA): TGTGCCAGCAGCTTAGGGGCCCCCTCCGTGAACACTGAAGCTTTCTTT.

CDR3 in amino acids: CASSFTAPSDGELFF. The CDR3 DNA is TGTGCCAGCAGCTTCACCGCCCCTAGCGATGGGGAGCTGTTTTTT. J is TRBJ2-2 and V is TRBV3-1 (or the pseudogene TRBV3-2); possibly TRBD2 for D (6 bases). Germline V gene lookup returns CDR1 LGHDT and CDR2 YNNKEL (reference sequence). The V gene lost 5 bases and the J gene lost 8 bases, with 18 bases spanning the gap. The CDR3 runs 15 residues.

The chain recombines TRBV30 with TRBJ2-7; 9 bases fit TRBD1. V was clipped by 3 bases and J by 0 bases; unmatched bases: 6. The length of the CDR3 is 15 residues. Germline CDR1 GTSNPN, CDR2 SVGIG (reference sequence). The CDR3 DNA sequence: TGTGCCTGGAGCGGACAGGGGATCCCCTCCTACGAGCAGTACTTC. Translation gives CAWSGQGIPSYEQYF.

This clone was counted a few times. In nucleotides, the CDR3 is TGTGCCAGCAGCCGACGGACAGGGCCCTCTGGAAACACCATATATTTT. Its protein product is CASSRRTGPSGNTIYF. The chain combines TRBV14 with TRBJ1-3; 8 bases match TRBD1. This CDR3 contains 16 residues. V lost 4 bases to trimming and J lost 0 bases; unmatched junction nucleotides: 5. Per the germline V gene, CDR1 is SGHDN and CDR2 is FVKESK.

This sequence joins TRBV12-3 or TRBV12-4 and TRBJ2-2, with D unclear. The V and J ends lost 3 bases and 4 bases respectively, with 6 bases between them. The CDR3 is made up of 13 amino acids. The CDR3 spells CASSFRSTGELFF. CDR3 in DNA: TGTGCCAGCAGTTTTCGTAGCACCGGGGAGCTGTTTTTT.

In this sample, this clone turned up a few times. The rearrangement links TRBV2 to TRBJ2-5; D is perhaps TRBD1 (5 bases). V was cut by 2 bases and J by 5 bases, with 9 bases left in between. Germline lookup yields CDR1 SNHLY and CDR2 FYNNEI. The CDR3 covers 13 residues. The DNA of the CDR3 is TGTGCCAGCAGTGAACAGGGAAGGGAGACCCAGTACTTC. Translating it yields CASSEQGRETQYF. Full variable domain (outside the CDR3, taken from reference TRBV2 and TRBJ2-5): EPEVTQTPSHQVTQMGQEVILRCVPISNHLYFYWYRQILGQKVEFLVSFYNNEISEKSEIFDDQFSVERPDGSNFTLKIRSTKLEDSAMYFCASSEQGRETQYFGPGTRLLVL.

The rearrangement links TRBV19 to TRBJ1-2; D is uncertain. The CDR3 has 12 amino acids. V lost 11 bases, J lost 7 bases, and 17 bases lay in between. Per germline, CDR1 LNHDA and CDR2 SQIVND (reference sequence). The CDR3 loop reads CAGRGPLGGYTF. Here the CDR3 DNA reads TGTGCCGGCCGAGGGCCCCTGGGTGGCTACACCTTC.

The chain carries TRBV4-1 and TRBJ1-2, with D perhaps matching TRBD1 (5 bases). The germline CDR1 and CDR2 sequences are MGHRA and YSYEKL. Trimming pared 3 bases from V and 4 bases from J, leaving 12 bases between. This CDR3 comprises 14 residues. DNA for the CDR3: TGCGCCAGCAGCCAGGGCAGGGAAAGCTATGGCTACACCTTC. This codes for CASSQGRESYGYTF.

The genes are TRBV24-1 and TRBJ1-2, with D uncertain. CDR3 size: 13 residues. Germline CDR1 and CDR2: KGHDR and SFDVKD. The V gene lost 4 bases and the J gene lost 4 bases, with 9 bases spanning the gap. CDR3 coding DNA: TGTGCCACCAGTGAGGGCCTCGGCTATGGCTACACCTTC. It codes for CATSEGLGYGYTF.

The rearrangement links TRBV5-1 to TRBJ2-2; TRBD2 agrees at 8 bases. The V and J ends lost 5 bases and 3 bases, in that order; junction bases with no gene match: 3. The germline gives CDR1 SGHRS, CDR2 YFSETQ. The CDR3 length is 14 residues. CDR3 nucleotides: TGCGCCAGCAGGTTCGGGGGGGACACCGGGGAGCTGTTTTTT. It codes for CASRFGGDTGELFF.

This clone has ten or more counts. The chain is built from TRBV11-2 and TRBJ2-3; D is perhaps TRBD2 (5 bases). Looked up from germline, CDR1 is SGHAT and CDR2 is FQNNGV. With 5 bases removed from V and 0 bases from J, the gap between germline ends came to 9 bases. CDR3 size: 14 residues. The CDR3 sequence is CASSGLGSTDTQYF. The DNA of the CDR3 is TGTGCCAGCAGCGGACTGGGGAGCACAGATACGCAGTATTTT.